This T cell receptor beta chain derives from a study of T cells in Graves' hyperthyroidism and ophthalmopathy. RNA transcripts gave rise to amplified TCR beta CDR3 regions. Researchers ran a first-round RT-PCR on the TCR CDR3 using the HTBI primer set. Each CDR3 protein gets one entry after TCRdb re-called the multiplex PCR reads with MiXCR. The sample carries around 300,000 distinct CDR3 sequences, about 15% recorded once. At least ten counts were recorded for this clonotype. Hyperthyroidism, newly diagnosed and lasting under 2 months, affected patients aged 18 to 65. The germline V gene has CDR1 MNHEY and CDR2 SMNVEV (reference sequence). After removal of 4 bases from V and 5 bases from J, the junction contained 3 bases not matched to a gene. There are 13 residues in the CDR3.

The sample taken for sequencing was blood. The clonotype originates from a woman between 25 and 40 years old with Graves' hyperthyroidism. The gene calls are TRBV27 and TRBJ2-3; 7 nucleotides line up with TRBD1. The CDR3 protein is CASSYRGGDTQYF. The CDR3, as DNA: TGTGCCAGCAGTTACAGGGGCGGAGATACGCAGTATTTT.